This T cell receptor beta chain was recorded in a study of siplizumab effects on memory and regulatory T cells. Looked up from germline, CDR1 is GTSNPN and CDR2 is SVGIG (reference sequence). The trim removed 4 bases at V and 10 bases at J, leaving 22 bases unmatched. The CDR3 covers 18 residues. Only in-frame clones appear in the TCRdb table, and some are missing; sequencing was by immunoSEQ multiplex PCR. The sample yields about 100,000 clones, over 90% seen once. This clone is a singleton in its sample. The chain uses TRBV30 and TRBJ2-1, with TRBD2 matching over 10 bases. Sequencing was done on a sample of Tregs sorted from blood. The receptor was derived from a human donor in good health. As DNA, the CDR3 is TGTGCCTGGAAACGCATGCGAGGGAAGCGGGAGGGCCTGCGCGAGCAGTTCTTC. This sequence encodes CAWKRMRGKREGLREQFF.